Following are 32 T cell receptor beta chains from one sample sequenced in a study of identical twins. TCRdb reanalysed the 5' RACE reads using MiXCR and keeps one entry per CDR3 protein. Of under 500,000 distinct CDR3 sequences in the sample, roughly an eighth are singletons; the top ten hold 0.98%. The same sample was also studied in work on yellow fever vaccine responses in identical twins.

The sequencing sample was made of CD4+ T cells sorted from blood. The receptors come from a woman aged 18-30 years in good health.

The chain is built from TRBV2 and TRBJ2-5; 7 bases agree with TRBD2. The CDR3 contains 15 residues. Germline CDR1 reads SNHLY; CDR2 reads FYNNEI. V was clipped by 3 bases and J by 7 bases; unmatched bases: 11. The CDR3 bases are TGTGCCAGCAGTGAGCAGGGCGGGGGTTTGGGGACCCAGTACTTC. Protein sequence: CASSEQGGGLGTQYF.

This clonotype came up many times. The genes are TRBV5-1 and TRBJ1-1, with D perhaps TRBD1 (6 bases). The CDR3 contains 17 residues. Trimming took 4 bases from V and 6 from J, leaving 25 bases between them. Germline CDR1 and CDR2: SGHRS and YFSETQ. CDR3 loop: CASSPIQGGGYVPEAFF. CDR3 nucleotides: TGCGCCAGCAGCCCTATACAGGGTGGCGGTTATGTCCCTGAAGCTTTCTTT.

At least ten counts were recorded for this clonotype. This sequence joins TRBV14 and TRBJ2-1, with a possible D match to TRBD2 (5 bases). CDR3 length equals 19 residues. Per germline, CDR1 SGHDN and CDR2 FVKESK. V lost 0 bases to trimming and J lost 4 bases, with 22 bases between them. CDR3 nucleotide sequence: TGTGCCAGCAGCCAAGAACGGGGATCCAGACAAGGCCTTTACAATGAGCAGTTCTTC. Translated, it gives CASSQERGSRQGLYNEQFF.

This clonotype showed up just a few times. This chain uses TRBV18 with TRBJ2-3; maybe TRBD2 (7 bases). Trimming removed 2 bases from V and 6 bases from J, with 12 bases in between. CDR3 length: 14 amino acids. Germline V gene lookup returns CDR1 KGHSH and CDR2 LQKENI. In nucleotides, the CDR3 is TGTGCCAGCTCACCAACGGGGGGCTGGGATACGCAGTATTTT. This gives the protein CASSPTGGWDTQYF.

This clonotype was picked up many times. The chain recombines TRBV12-3 or TRBV12-4 with TRBJ1-2; D unclear. V lost 1 base to trimming and J lost 0 bases, with 9 bases between them. This CDR3 has 15 amino acids. DNA for the CDR3: TGTGCCAGCAGTTTAGGGCAGCAAGCTAACTATGGCTACACCTTC. The encoded protein is CASSLGQQANYGYTF.

This clonotype has more than one count but fewer than ten. This chain links TRBV20-1 with TRBJ1-6; D gene unclear. The CDR3 length is 12 residues. Germline V gene data show CDR1 as DFQATT and CDR2 as SNEGSKA (reference sequence). V was clipped by 3 bases and J by 7 bases, with 7 bases between them. CDR3 sequence: CSASRENSPLHF. In DNA form, the CDR3 reads TGCAGTGCTAGCCGCGAGAATTCACCCCTCCACTTT.

There are a few counts of this clonotype. The rearrangement joins TRBV27 to TRBJ2-5, with TRBD2 identical over 10 bases. The CDR3 covers 15 residues. CDR1 is MNHEY, CDR2 SMNVEV, per germline (reference sequence). Trimming at V came to 0 bases and at J to 5 bases, leaving 3 bases not matched to a gene. In DNA form, the CDR3 reads TGTGCCAGCAGTTTATCGCTAGCGGGAGTGGAGACCCAGTACTTC. This sequence encodes CASSLSLAGVETQYF.

In its sample, this clonotype was seen many times. The chain has TRBV9 and TRBJ2-3; D remains unclear. V lost 0 bases, J lost 6 bases, and 14 bases lay in between. CDR1 is SGDLS and CDR2 is YYNGEE in the germline V gene. There are 15 residues in the CDR3. This chain's CDR3 is CASSVDPRSPDTQYF. CDR3 sequence (DNA): TGTGCCAGCAGCGTAGACCCTAGGAGCCCCGATACGCAGTATTTT.

This rearrangement joins TRBV2 to TRBJ2-6; unclear D gene. CDR1 is SNHLY, CDR2 FYNNEI, per germline. Trimming took off 6 bases at V and 0 bases at J, with 21 bases between the two ends. This CDR3 has 19 amino acids. CDR3 DNA sequence: TGTGCCAGCAGACCTCCAATGGGCCCCGGCGGCTCTGGGGCCAACGTCCTGACTTTC. Encoded protein: CASRPPMGPGGSGANVLTF.

The gene calls are TRBV5-5 and TRBJ2-7; D not resolved. The germline V gene encodes CDR1 SGHKS and CDR2 YYEKEE (reference sequence). The CDR3 totals 16 residues. V was cut by 0 bases and J by 0 bases, with 13 bases left in between. CDR3 protein: CASSLGLASSSYEQYF. CDR3 DNA sequence: TGTGCCAGCAGCTTGGGATTGGCGTCCAGCTCCTACGAGCAGTACTTC.

This clonotype has more than one count but fewer than ten. V usage is TRBV7-9 and J usage is TRBJ2-1; 7 positions match TRBD1. J was trimmed by 4 bases and V by 2 bases; bases with no gene match: 5. The CDR3 sequence is 15 residues long. The germline V gene encodes CDR1 SEHNR and CDR2 FQNEAQ (reference sequence). CDR3 DNA: TGTGCCAGCAGCTTATTTGGGACAGCATACAATGAGCAGTTCTTC. The encoded protein is CASSLFGTAYNEQFF.

Turning to this clonotype: The junction shows a germline mismatch at one end, possibly a read error. This rearrangement joins TRBV6-2 or TRBV6-3 to TRBJ2-7; 8 nucleotides line up with TRBD1. Germline lookup yields CDR1 MNHEY and CDR2 SVGEGT. The CDR3 totals 16 residues. CDR3 DNA: TGTGCCAGCAGTATACTCGGTCAGGGGGCCACCTACGAGCAGTGCTTC. Its translation is CASSILGQGATYEQCF.

In this sample, this clonotype turned up a few times. The rearrangement uses TRBV28 and TRBJ2-1, with 15 bases lining up with TRBD2. Germline values: CDR1 MDHEN, CDR2 SYDVKM. V was clipped by 8 bases and J by 1 base; unmatched bases: 0. This CDR3 has 15 amino acids. The CDR3 spells CASGLAGGSYNEQFF. CDR3 nucleotide sequence: TGTGCCAGCGGACTAGCGGGAGGGTCCTACAATGAGCAGTTCTTC.

This clonotype has a handful of counts. Because it lacks the conserved phenylalanine or tryptophan at the end, this CDR3 is likely a read error. This chain links TRBV9 with TRBJ2-3, with 7 bases matching TRBD2. Germline assignment: CDR1 SGDLS and CDR2 YYNGEE. The trim removed 2 bases at V and 8 bases at J, leaving 8 bases unmatched. This CDR3 comprises 14 residues. CDR3: CASSVDGGSGTQYL. The CDR3 DNA reads as TGTGCCAGCAGCGTCGACGGGGGGAGCGGTACGCAGTATCTT.

In this sample, this clonotype turned up once. The V and J genes are TRBV20-1 and TRBJ2-7, with TRBD2 matching over 12 bases. Germline CDR1 DFQATT, CDR2 SNEGSKA (reference sequence). With V trimmed by 6 bases and J by 2 bases, 5 bases remained unmatched. The CDR3 length is 14 residues. CDR3 sequence reads: CSAAGLAGTYEQYF. In nucleotides, the CDR3 is TGCAGTGCGGCTGGACTAGCGGGAACCTACGAGCAGTACTTC.

This clonotype was observed a few times. The chain joins TRBV4-1 to TRBJ2-7; either TRBD1 or TRBD2 may supply D (5 bases each). Germline CDR1 and CDR2: MGHRA and YSYEKL. The V end was cut by 1 base, the J end by 0 bases, with 16 bases between. The CDR3 loop spans 17 amino acids. CDR3 residues: CASSQGVGAGPSYEQYF. CDR3 nucleotide sequence: TGCGCCAGCAGCCAAGGAGTCGGGGCGGGCCCCTCCTACGAGCAGTACTTC.

This clonotype was seen only a few times. The genes are TRBV20-1 and TRBJ2-1, with TRBD2 matching 7 bases. The CDR3 covers 13 residues. Germline CDR1 DFQATT, CDR2 SNEGSKA (reference sequence). The J segment lost 9 bases and the V segment lost 6 bases, leaving 11 bases of the junction unmatched. CDR3 coding DNA: TGCAGTGCCAAAAGACCGGGACTATTTGAGCAGTTCTTC. Translation gives CSAKRPGLFEQFF.

The chain links TRBV3-1 to TRBJ2-5; perhaps D is TRBD1 or TRBD2 (6 bases each). The germline V and J ends were trimmed by 7 bases and 2 bases, with 14 bases remaining between them. This CDR3 spans 14 amino acids. Germline lookup yields CDR1 LGHDT and CDR2 YNNKEL (reference sequence). The CDR3 DNA is TGTGCCAGCATTTCGGGGGCAAGGCAAGAGACCCAGTACTTC. Its translation: CASISGARQETQYF.

The chain joins TRBV7-2 to TRBJ2-5; maybe TRBD2 (5 bases). CDR3 length: 16 residues. The V end lost 1 base, the J end lost 1 base, and 13 bases lay between the germline ends. Germline CDR1 and CDR2: SGHTA and FQGNSA. The CDR3, as DNA: TGTGCCAGCAGCTTAGGGTCGGGATTAGGCCAAGAGACCCAGTACTTC. This translates into CASSLGSGLGQETQYF.

The chain is built from TRBV3-1 and TRBJ2-3; TRBD2 matches at 8 bases. V trimming: 2 bases; J trimming: 1 base; junction bases outside the gene matches: 2. Germline V lookup: CDR1 LGHDT, CDR2 YNNKEL (reference sequence). The CDR3 extends over 15 amino acids. CDR3 sequence reads: CASSQSSGRTDTQYF. CDR3 sequence (DNA): TGTGCCAGCAGCCAATCTAGCGGGCGCACAGATACGCAGTATTTT.

The rearrangement joins TRBV5-1 to TRBJ2-2; D tentatively fits TRBD1 or TRBD2 (5 bases each). The CDR3 has 16 residues. V lost 3 bases and J 0 bases, leaving 12 bases between the germline ends. Germline lookup yields CDR1 SGHRS and CDR2 YFSETQ. The CDR3 DNA reads as TGCGCCAGCAGCTCGGGACGCTTAACGAACACCGGGGAGCTGTTTTTT. Translating gives CASSSGRLTNTGELFF.

This chain connects TRBV6-2 or TRBV6-3 to TRBJ2-7, with D possibly matching TRBD1 (6 bases). V lost 5 bases to trimming and J lost 4 bases, with 15 bases between them. The germline V gene encodes CDR1 MNHEY and CDR2 SVGEGT. The CDR3 spans 14 residues. CDR3 sequence reads: CASSRTVTRYEQYF. The CDR3 DNA reads TGTGCCAGCAGTCGGACAGTTACCCGGTACGAGCAGTACTTC.

CDR3 DNA sequence: TGCAGTGCTAGAGGGGAGCGACGACCCTCCTACGAGCAGTACTTC. This sequence encodes CSARGERRPSYEQYF. The chain uses TRBV20-1 and TRBJ2-7, with a tentative D call TRBD2 (5 bases). With 1 base removed from V and 0 bases from J, the gap between germline ends came to 13 bases. The germline gives CDR1 DFQATT, CDR2 SNEGSKA (reference sequence). The CDR3 has 15 residues.

The chain carries TRBV20-1 and TRBJ1-6; D possibly corresponds to TRBD1 (6 bases). V was pared by 6 bases and J by 5 bases, with 20 bases between. Germline V gene data show CDR1 as DFQATT and CDR2 as SNEGSKA (reference sequence). The CDR3 covers 16 residues. The CDR3 here is CSATFMGAQNNSPLHF. The CDR3 DNA reads TGCAGTGCCACCTTTATGGGGGCTCAAAATAATTCACCCCTCCACTTT.

V usage is TRBV11-2 and J usage is TRBJ2-2; D may correspond to TRBD1 or TRBD2 (5 bases each). The V gene lost 3 bases and the J gene lost 5 bases, with 10 bases spanning the gap. The CDR3 sequence is 14 residues long. The germline V gene has CDR1 SGHAT and CDR2 FQNNGV. The DNA of the CDR3 is TGTGCCAGCAGCTTCAATGGGGGAACCGGGGAGCTGTTTTTT. The encoded protein is CASSFNGGTGELFF. Together with reference TRBV11-2 and TRBJ2-2, the CDR3 gives the full variable domain: EAGVAQSPRYKIIEKRQSVAFWCNPISGHATLYWYQQILGQGPKLLIQFQNNGVVDDSQLPKDRFSAERLKGVDSTLKIQPAKLEDSAVYLCASSFNGGTGELFFGEGSRLTVL.

This clonotype was observed a few times. This chain links TRBV4-1 with TRBJ2-3; no definite D call. From germline, CDR1 is MGHRA and CDR2 YSYEKL. Trimming removed 4 bases at V and 5 bases at J, with 16 bases between. CDR3 length: 15 residues. The CDR3 sequence is CASSPPAGGGDTQYF. CDR3 DNA sequence: TGCGCCAGCAGCCCACCCGCCGGTGGCGGAGATACGCAGTATTTT.

This clonotype was observed a few times. CDR3 sequence (DNA): TGTGCCAGCAGCCCCCTCAATAGCGGGGAAGAGACCCAGTACTTC. This translates into CASSPLNSGEETQYF. This chain connects TRBV28 to TRBJ2-5; 8 bases match TRBD2. J was trimmed by 3 bases and V by 6 bases; bases with no gene match: 9. Germline V gene sequence: CDR1 MDHEN, CDR2 SYDVKM. The length of the CDR3 is 15 residues.

The chain carries TRBV18 and TRBJ2-3; D remains ambiguous. Germline V gives CDR1 KGHSH, CDR2 LQKENI. The CDR3 has 15 residues. V dropped 3 bases and J dropped 2 bases, with 12 bases sitting between them. The chain's CDR3 is CASSPLLSNTDTQYF. The CDR3 coding sequence is TGTGCCAGCTCACCTCTACTGTCCAACACAGATACGCAGTATTTT.

J is TRBJ2-7 and V is TRBV15; the match to TRBD2 covers 11 bases. J lost 1 base, V lost 4 bases, and 6 bases had no gene match. The CDR3 loop spans 16 amino acids. Germline V gene data show CDR1 as LNHNV and CDR2 as YYDKDF (reference sequence). CDR3 residues: CATSKLAGVSSYEQYF. The CDR3 nucleotides read TGTGCCACCAGCAAACTAGCGGGAGTATCTTCCTACGAGCAGTACTTC.

At least ten counts were recorded for this clonotype. The gene calls are TRBV12-3 or TRBV12-4 and TRBJ2-7, with 7 bases matching TRBD1. The CDR3 is 12 amino acids. After removal of 7 bases from V and 8 bases from J, the junction contained 8 bases not matched to a gene. For the CDR3, the DNA is TGTGCCAGCACCGAACCGGGACAGCAGCAGTACTTC. It yields the protein CASTEPGQQQYF.

This chain uses TRBV29-1 with TRBJ2-1, with unresolved D. V was shortened by 1 base and J by 4 bases, with 5 bases between the two germline ends. The CDR3 runs 12 residues. Germline V gene data show CDR1 as SQVTM and CDR2 as ANQGSEA. The CDR3 spells CSVEAGYNEQFF. As DNA, the CDR3 is TGCAGCGTTGAAGCGGGTTACAATGAGCAGTTCTTC.

The V and J genes are TRBV7-6 and TRBJ1-6; D is unclear. Germline V gene lookup returns CDR1 SGHVS and CDR2 FNYEAQ. The CDR3 is made up of 15 amino acids. Deletions cut 2 bases from V and 5 bases from J, with 10 bases between. CDR3 amino acids: CASSLRPVDNSPLHF. CDR3 DNA: TGTGCCAGCAGCTTAAGGCCAGTAGATAATTCACCCCTCCACTTT.